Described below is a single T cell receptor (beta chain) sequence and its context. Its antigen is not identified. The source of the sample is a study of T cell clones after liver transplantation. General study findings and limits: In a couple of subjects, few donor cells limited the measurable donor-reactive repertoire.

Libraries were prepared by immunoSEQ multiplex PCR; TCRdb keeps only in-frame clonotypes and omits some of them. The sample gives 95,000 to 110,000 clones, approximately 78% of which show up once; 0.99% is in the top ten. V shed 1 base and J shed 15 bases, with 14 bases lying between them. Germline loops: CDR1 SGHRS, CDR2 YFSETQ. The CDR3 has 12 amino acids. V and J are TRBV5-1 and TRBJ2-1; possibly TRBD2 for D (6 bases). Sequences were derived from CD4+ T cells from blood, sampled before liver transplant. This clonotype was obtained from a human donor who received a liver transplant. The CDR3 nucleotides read TGCGCCAGCAGCTTGCCGGGACTGGGCCCGTTCTTC. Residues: CASSLPGLGPFF.